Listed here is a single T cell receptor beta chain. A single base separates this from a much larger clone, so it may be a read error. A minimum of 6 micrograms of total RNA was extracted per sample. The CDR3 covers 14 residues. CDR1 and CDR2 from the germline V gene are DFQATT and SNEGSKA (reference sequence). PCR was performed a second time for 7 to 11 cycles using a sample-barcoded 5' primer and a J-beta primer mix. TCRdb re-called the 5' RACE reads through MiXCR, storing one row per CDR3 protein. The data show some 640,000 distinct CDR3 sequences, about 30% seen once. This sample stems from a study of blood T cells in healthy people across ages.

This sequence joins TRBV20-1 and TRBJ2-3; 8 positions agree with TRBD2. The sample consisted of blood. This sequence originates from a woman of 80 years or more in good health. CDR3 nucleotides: TGCGGTGCTAGAAAACTAGCGGGCACAGATACGCAGTATTTT. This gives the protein CGARKLAGTDTQYF.